A selection of T cell receptor beta chains follows, all from one sample in a study of blood T cell repertoires in COVID-19. Sequenced by immunoSEQ multiplex PCR; TCRdb stores in-frame clones only, minus some. This table has approximately 150,000 clones, roughly 87% appearing once. Sequencing was carried out using peripheral blood. The receptors stem from a human donor in a cohort sampled during active COVID-19. CDR3s include the opening cysteine and the closing phenylalanine or tryptophan. The D gene is left open where the match is weak. Clone size is stated in some rows and not others, as once, few, many or a class when expanded.

- | TRBJ1-6 | TRBV7-6 | - | TGTGCCAGCAGCTTCGGTTATAATTCACCCCTCCACTTT | CASSFGYNSPLHF
- | TRBJ1-4 | TRBV18 | - | TGTGCCAGCTCACTGAATATTTTTACCCCCTCGGGGAATGAAAAACTGTTTTTT | CASSLNIFTPSGNEKLFF
- | TRBJ2-2 | TRBV19 | TRBD1 | TGTGCCAGTAGTATGGGGACAGAGAACACCGGGGAGCTGTTTTTT | CASSMGTENTGELFF
- | TRBJ2-5 | TRBV5-4 | TRBD2 | TGTGCCAGCAGCTTGGGGCCGGGACTAGCGGCCTCCCCGGCCGGGGAGACCCAGTACTTC | CASSLGPGLAASPAGETQYF
few | TRBJ2-7 | TRBV7-9 | TRBD1 | TGTGCCAGCAGCCCCCGGGACAGGGCCTACGAGCAGTACTTC | CASSPRDRAYEQYF
- | TRBJ1-6 | TRBV3-1/TRBV3-2 | - | TGTGCCAGCAGCCAAGTTGCGGGGAGAAATTCACCCCTCCACTTT | CASSQVAGRNSPLHF
- | TRBJ2-3 | TRBV9 | TRBD2 | TGTGCCAGCAGCGCAAGCGGGGGTCGGGATACGCAGTATTTT | CASSASGGRDTQYF
- | TRBJ1-4 | TRBV5-8 | TRBD1 | TGTGCCAGCAGCAGGGGACAGACTAATGAAAAACTGTTTTTT | CASSRGQTNEKLFF
- | TRBJ2-7 | TRBV6-5 | - | TGTGCCAGCAGTAACACAGGTCGGAGAAGGGGCGAGCAGTACTTC | CASSNTGRRRGEQYF
once | TRBJ1-5 | TRBV7-2 | - | TGTGCCAGCAGCCCGGCGGGAGCTTTCAATCAGCCCCAGCATTTT | CASSPAGAFNQPQHF
- | TRBJ1-1 | TRBV7-6 | - | TGTGCCAGCAGCTTAGACAGGGTCACTGAAGCTTTCTTT | CASSLDRVTEAFF
- | TRBJ1-2 | TRBV5-6 | TRBD1 | TGTGCCAGCAGCTCGGGACAGGGCGGATTCTATGGCTACACCTTC | CASSSGQGGFYGYTF
- | TRBJ2-7 | TRBV7-2 | TRBD2 | TGTGCCAGCAGCTCGCGACTAGCGGGGCAATACGAGCAGTACTTC | CASSSRLAGQYEQYF
- | TRBJ2-2 | TRBV7-3 | - | TGTGCCAGCAGCTTAGTCCGGAACACCGGGGAGCTGTTTTTT | CASSLVRNTGELFF
- | TRBJ1-1 | TRBV7-9 | TRBD1 | TGTGCCAGCAGATCAGGGGGCGCGAACACTGAAGCTTTCTTT | CASRSGGANTEAFF